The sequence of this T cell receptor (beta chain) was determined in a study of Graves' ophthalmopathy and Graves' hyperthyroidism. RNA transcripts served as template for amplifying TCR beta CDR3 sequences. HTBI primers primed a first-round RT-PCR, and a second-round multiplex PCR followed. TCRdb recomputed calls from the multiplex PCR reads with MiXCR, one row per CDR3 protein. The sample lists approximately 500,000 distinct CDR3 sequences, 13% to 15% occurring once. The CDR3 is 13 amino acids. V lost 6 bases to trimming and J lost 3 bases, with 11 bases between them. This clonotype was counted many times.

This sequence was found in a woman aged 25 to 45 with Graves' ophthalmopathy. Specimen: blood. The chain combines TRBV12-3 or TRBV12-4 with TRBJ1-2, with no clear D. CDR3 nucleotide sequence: TGTGCCAGCAGGAAAAATGAGGACTATGGCTACACCTTC. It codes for CASRKNEDYGYTF.